The 30 T cell receptor beta chains listed next were all sequenced from one sample in a study of shared clonotypes between healthy human individuals. The data were produced by immunoSEQ multiplex PCR, yet TCRdb's version contains in-frame clones alone and is incomplete. The sample holds a few million clones, around 90% seen once. The sequenced material came from naive CD4+ T cells sorted from blood. The subset denotes: CD45RA+ positively selected. The receptors come from a man younger than 30 in good health.

This chain joins TRBV15 and TRBJ1-5, with 8 bases that match TRBD1. The CDR3 sequence is 16 residues long. From germline, CDR1 is LNHNV and CDR2 YYDKDF (reference sequence). Trimming removed 0 bases from V and 6 bases from J; junction bases left unmatched: 7. CDR3 protein: CATSRDEDRVTQPQHF. CDR3 sequence (DNA): TGTGCCACCAGCAGAGACGAGGACAGGGTTACTCAGCCCCAGCATTTT.

The V call is TRBV5-1, the J call TRBJ2-2; D perhaps matches TRBD1 (6 bases). Trimming took 3 bases from V and 1 from J, leaving 10 bases between them. Germline V gene data show CDR1 as SGHRS and CDR2 as YFSETQ. This CDR3 contains 15 residues. CDR3 amino acids: CASSSLGQNTGELFF. CDR3 DNA: TGCGCCAGCAGCTCGCTGGGACAGAACACCGGGGAGCTGTTTTTT.

This chain links TRBV5-5 with TRBJ1-6, with TRBD1 identical over 7 bases. The CDR3 is made up of 19 amino acids. Germline trimming cut 1 base from V and 7 bases from J; bases unmatched to any gene: 17. Germline CDR1 SGHKS, CDR2 YYEKEE (reference sequence). CDR3 protein: CASSLQSRDSLGLNSPLHF. The DNA for the CDR3 is TGTGCCAGCAGCTTGCAGTCAAGGGACAGCCTGGGCTTGAATTCACCCCTCCACTTT.

This clone was seen once. V gene TRBV23-1 combines with J gene TRBJ1-1, with TRBD1 as a possible D gene (6 bases). TRBV23-1 is flagged as an ORF with uncertain function. This CDR3 is 14 amino acids long. V was cut by 5 bases and J by 3 bases, with 13 bases left in between. The CDR3 loop reads CASSMRGGDTEAFF. The DNA of the CDR3 is TGCGCCAGCAGTATGAGAGGGGGTGACACTGAAGCTTTCTTT.

This rearrangement joins TRBV30 to TRBJ2-1, with a weak D call TRBD1 (6 bases). The CDR3 is 13 amino acids. Germline V gives CDR1 GTSNPN, CDR2 SVGIG (reference sequence). V dropped 0 bases and J dropped 11 bases, with 14 bases sitting between them. CDR3 bases: TGTGCCTGGAGTGTGCGGACAGAAACAAAGCAGTTCTTC. Translating gives CAWSVRTETKQFF.

In its sample, this clone was seen once. Different DNA sequences within this sample yield the same CDR3. This chain links TRBV27 with TRBJ1-2, with TRBD1 identical over 9 bases. The V and J ends lost 2 bases and 6 bases, in that order; junction bases with no gene match: 1. CDR1 is MNHEY, CDR2 SMNVEV, per germline (reference sequence). The length of the CDR3 is 13 residues. The CDR3 coding sequence is TGTGCCAGCAGTTTAGGGACAGGGAATGGCTACACCTTC. It translates to CASSLGTGNGYTF.

This clone has just one count. This sequence joins TRBV6-6 and TRBJ2-7; tentative D call: TRBD2 (7 bases). This CDR3 is 14 amino acids long. Germline CDR1 MNHNY, CDR2 SVGAGI (reference sequence). Trimming shortened V by 6 bases and J by 6 bases, and 18 bases separated the two germline ends. The chain's CDR3 is CASSHGEGGAEQYF. Here the CDR3 DNA reads TGTGCCAGCAGCCACGGGGAAGGGGGGGCCGAGCAGTACTTC.

The V call is TRBV18, the J call TRBJ1-4; tentative D call: TRBD1 (5 bases). Trimming took 3 bases from V and 4 from J, leaving 15 bases between them. Germline CDR1 and CDR2: KGHSH and LQKENI. The length of the CDR3 is 16 residues. CDR3 sequence: CASSPGGKGINEKLFF. CDR3 nucleotides: TGTGCCAGCTCACCGGGAGGAAAGGGGATTAATGAAAAACTGTTTTTT.

DNA for the CDR3: TGTGCCAGTAGTATAGCGGAGTATTACAATGAGCAGTTCTTC. It encodes CASSIAEYYNEQFF. The chain employs TRBV19 and TRBJ2-1, with unresolved D. Trimming took off 1 base at V and 4 bases at J, with 8 bases between the two ends. The germline V gene encodes CDR1 LNHDA and CDR2 SQIVND (reference sequence). The CDR3 totals 14 residues.

The V gene is TRBV10-3, the J gene TRBJ2-6, with D perhaps matching TRBD2 (6 bases). This CDR3 has 15 residues. V was cut by 6 bases and J by 0 bases, with 9 bases left in between. Germline CDR1 is ENHRY and CDR2 is SYGVKD. The CDR3 sequence is CAIRDYSSGANVLTF. The DNA of the CDR3 is TGTGCCATCAGGGACTACTCCTCTGGGGCCAACGTCCTGACTTTC.

CDR3 nucleotide sequence: TGTGCCAGCAGTTTAGAGAGGGGTCTAATTGAGCAGTTCTTC. The encoded protein is CASSLERGLIEQFF. This chain joins TRBV28 and TRBJ2-1; the D gene could be TRBD1 or TRBD2 (5 bases each). Trimming left V 2 bases short and J 9 bases short, with 14 bases between. This CDR3 region has 14 residues. The germline CDR1 and CDR2 sequences are MDHEN and SYDVKM.

This clone has a single count. The rearrangement links TRBV7-9 to TRBJ2-5, with unresolved D. The germline V gene encodes CDR1 SEHNR and CDR2 FQNEAQ (reference sequence). The CDR3 contains 14 residues. The V gene lost 5 bases and the J gene lost 4 bases, with 14 bases spanning the gap. CDR3 sequence (DNA): TGTGCCAGCAGCCTCCCGGGTTTTATAGAGACCCAGTACTTC. Protein product: CASSLPGFIETQYF.

The chain has TRBV15 and TRBJ1-1; 11 nucleotides agree with TRBD1. The CDR3 length is 17 residues. After removal of 0 bases from V and 3 bases from J, the junction contained 6 bases not matched to a gene. Germline lookup yields CDR1 LNHNV and CDR2 YYDKDF (reference sequence). CDR3 DNA: TGTGCCACCAGCAGAGATGGGACAGGGGGTGGGTACACTGAAGCTTTCTTT. Translation: CATSRDGTGGGYTEAFF.

The chain employs TRBV28 and TRBJ1-3; D unresolved. V was cut by 3 bases and J by 4 bases, with 7 bases left in between. There are 13 residues in the CDR3. Germline V lookup: CDR1 MDHEN, CDR2 SYDVKM. CDR3 nucleotide sequence: TGTGCCAGCAGTTTGGACCTCGGAAACACCATATATTTT. Translation: CASSLDLGNTIYF.

This rearrangement joins TRBV19 to TRBJ2-7; D remains unclear. Germline CDR1 and CDR2: LNHDA and SQIVND (reference sequence). CDR3 size: 13 residues. The ends were cut back, 5 bases at V and 5 bases at J, with 13 bases in the middle. The CDR3 region has the DNA TGTGCCAGTAGTGCTCGGCCAGGAAACGAGCAGTACTTC. Amino acid sequence: CASSARPGNEQYF.

This clone appeared a few times. This chain connects TRBV9 to TRBJ1-1, with D possibly TRBD1 on 5 matching bases. The CDR3 extends over 15 amino acids. Germline loops: CDR1 SGDLS, CDR2 YYNGEE. The V end was cut by 3 bases, the J end by 1 base, with 13 bases between. This CDR3 is CASSGTGTANTEAFF. The CDR3 DNA is TGTGCCAGCAGCGGAACCGGGACCGCGAACACTGAAGCTTTCTTT.

CDR3 in DNA: TGCGCCAGCAGCCAAGAGGGGAGACAGGGCTACGAGCAGTACTTC. Amino acid sequence: CASSQEGRQGYEQYF. V usage is TRBV4-3 and J usage is TRBJ2-7; TRBD1 matches at 7 bases. Germline CDR1 is LGHNA and CDR2 is YSLEER. The trim removed 0 bases at V and 3 bases at J, leaving 5 bases unmatched. This CDR3 is 15 amino acids long.

This chain links TRBV30 with TRBJ2-3, with TRBD2 identical over 8 bases. Germline V gene lookup returns CDR1 GTSNPN and CDR2 SVGIG (reference sequence). The CDR3 has 14 amino acids. With 6 bases clipped from V and 1 base from J, the junction kept 6 bases outside the gene matches. The CDR3 sequence is CACIVSGGTDTQYF. The CDR3 DNA reads as TGTGCCTGCATTGTTAGCGGGGGCACAGATACGCAGTATTTT.

V usage is TRBV10-2 and J usage is TRBJ2-2; TRBD1 aligns across 9 bases. V shed 11 bases and J 4 bases; nucleotides not matched to a gene: 8. Germline CDR1 reads WSHSY; CDR2 reads SAAADI. The CDR3 has 14 amino acids. The CDR3 sequence is CAGGTGRTTGELFF. The CDR3 DNA reads as TGCGCCGGGGGGACAGGGCGTACCACCGGGGAGCTGTTTTTT.

This chain connects TRBV6-5 to TRBJ1-2; 9 bases match TRBD1. The germline V gene encodes CDR1 MNHEY and CDR2 SVGAGI. The V gene end was trimmed by 7 bases and the J gene end by 6 bases; junction bases not matched to a gene: 6. The CDR3 totals 13 residues. The CDR3 DNA reads as TGTGCCAGCACCCTGGGACAGGGTAATGGCTACACCTTC. This translates into CASTLGQGNGYTF.

In nucleotides, the CDR3 is TGTGCCAGCAGTGATCCCTCAACGACAGGGAGCTACGAGCAGTACTTC. It specifies CASSDPSTTGSYEQYF. The chain links TRBV25-1 to TRBJ2-5, with 7 bases that match TRBD1. The last part of the DNA fits TRBJ2-7 better; the J call may be wrong. The CDR3 extends over 16 amino acids. CDR1 MGHDK and CDR2 SYGVNS come from the germline V gene.

This clone showed up just a few times. The chain recombines TRBV19 with TRBJ1-2; 8 bases align to TRBD1. The V and J ends lost 7 bases and 2 bases, in that order; junction bases with no gene match: 6. This CDR3 has 14 amino acids. Germline V gene data show CDR1 as LNHDA and CDR2 as SQIVND (reference sequence). The DNA of the CDR3 is TGTGCCAGTAACGCGGACAGGGACAACTATGGCTACACCTTC. Residues: CASNADRDNYGYTF.

V usage is TRBV6-6 and J usage is TRBJ1-1, with a weak D call TRBD1 (6 bases). Germline V lookup: CDR1 MNHNY, CDR2 SVGAGI (reference sequence). V lost 7 bases and J 5 bases, leaving 17 bases between the germline ends. The CDR3 has 14 residues. In nucleotides, the CDR3 is TGTGCCAGCACCCATCCACAGGGCCTGACTGAAGCTTTCTTT. It yields the protein CASTHPQGLTEAFF.

The rearrangement links TRBV6-1 to TRBJ2-7; 11 nucleotides match TRBD2. The junction had 4 bases not matched to a gene; V was cut back by 2 bases and J by 4 bases. The length of the CDR3 is 15 residues. Germline lookup yields CDR1 MNHNS and CDR2 SASEGT. The DNA for the CDR3 is TGTGCCAGCAGTGAAATAGCGGGAGGGCCGTACGAGCAGTACTTC. It is translated as CASSEIAGGPYEQYF.

The CDR3 coding sequence is TGCGCCAGCAGACCCGAGGGGTGGTTAAACGAAAAACTGTTTTTT. Residues: CASRPEGWLNEKLFF. The chain combines TRBV5-1 with TRBJ1-4; a weak D match, TRBD1 (5 bases). Trimming removed 5 bases at V and 8 bases at J, with 19 bases between. The CDR3 covers 15 residues. The germline V gene has CDR1 SGHRS and CDR2 YFSETQ.

This chain uses TRBV14 with TRBJ1-5; D might be TRBD1 (6 bases). CDR1 SGHDN and CDR2 FVKESK come from the germline V gene. The CDR3 consists of 12 residues. V lost 5 bases and J 9 bases, leaving 11 bases between the germline ends. In nucleotides, the CDR3 is TGTGCCAGCAGCTCCCCGACAGGGCCCCAGCATTTT. Translating gives CASSSPTGPQHF.

The genes are TRBV18 and TRBJ2-3, with TRBD1 matching 10 bases. Germline lookup yields CDR1 KGHSH and CDR2 LQKENI. This CDR3 contains 15 residues. V lost 6 bases and J lost 2; bases outside the gene matches: 5. The CDR3 nucleotides read TGTGCCAGCTCCCCCGGGACAGGGGCCACAGATACGCAGTATTTT. This gives the protein CASSPGTGATDTQYF. Full variable domain (rest looked up from reference TRBV18 and TRBJ2-3): NAGVMQNPRHLVRRRGQEARLRCSPMKGHSHVYWYRQLPEEGLKFMVYLQKENIIDESGMPKERFSAEFPKEGPSILRIQQVVRGDSAAYFCASSPGTGATDTQYFGPGTRLTVL.

The V call is TRBV27, the J call TRBJ2-7; 12 bases match TRBD2. From germline, CDR1 is MNHEY and CDR2 SMNVEV (reference sequence). V dropped 6 bases and J dropped 0; count of bases not matched to a gene: 18. There are 20 residues in the CDR3. CDR3 in amino acids: CASSPQPRTSGNSSSYEQYF. The CDR3 DNA sequence: TGTGCCAGCAGCCCTCAGCCCCGGACTAGCGGGAACTCGAGCTCCTACGAGCAGTACTTC.

J is TRBJ1-6 and V is TRBV28; D is ambiguous. The CDR3 consists of 15 residues. V lost 4 bases and J 6 bases, leaving 13 bases between the germline ends. The germline gives CDR1 MDHEN, CDR2 SYDVKM. CDR3 bases: TGTGCCAGCAGTTCGACGGTGGCGGGTAATTCACCCCTCCACTTT. Its protein product is CASSSTVAGNSPLHF. Together with reference TRBV28 and TRBJ1-6, the CDR3 gives the full variable domain: DVKVTQSSRYLVKRTGEKVFLECVQDMDHENMFWYRQDPGLGLRLIYFSYDVKMKEKGDIPEGYSVSREKKERFSLILESASTNQTSMYLCASSSTVAGNSPLHFGNGTRLTVT.

The count of this clone is one. At the DNA level, this CDR3 is encoded by other sequences in the same sample as well. The rearrangement joins TRBV5-6 to TRBJ2-5, with 9 nucleotides matching TRBD2. The V segment lost 0 bases and the J segment 0 bases; nucleotides outside the gene matches: 0. Germline-derived CDR1 and CDR2 are SGHDT and YYEEEE. This CDR3 is built from 15 residues. CDR3 sequence reads: CASSLGLADQETQYF. CDR3 DNA sequence: TGTGCCAGCAGCTTGGGACTAGCGGACCAAGAGACCCAGTACTTC.